The text below deals with one T cell receptor (beta chain). The data were obtained in a study of T cell responses to AZD1222 COVID-19 vaccine. The repertoire was sequenced with immunoSEQ multiplex PCR; TCRdb's copy has only in-frame clones and lacks some. This sample has 95,000 to 150,000 clones; approximately 91% occur once, and the top ten carry 2.4%. The CDR3 loop spans 16 amino acids. V gave up 0 bases and J gave up 3 bases, with 12 bases separating them. Germline V gene data show CDR1 as MRHNA and CDR2 as SNTAGT. The receptor was isolated from an adult in good health. The chain has TRBV6-4 and TRBJ2-1; no firm D call. Sample: peripheral blood, taken on day 0 of AZD1222 vaccination. This CDR3 is CASSDSIVESYNEQFF. DNA of the CDR3: TGTGCCAGCAGTGACTCGATCGTTGAGAGCTACAATGAGCAGTTCTTC.